The sequence of this T cell receptor (beta chain) was determined in a study of cytomegalovirus exposure and HLA in healthy donors. Study outcomes and limitations: What a later analysis showed was that several of the most significant clusters appeared linked to common viral pathogens. Cytomegalovirus-associated status was assigned to approximately 160 TCR beta chains.

This clone was observed at least ten times. Its antigen is currently unknown. PCR involved 60 Vbeta and 13 Jbeta primers. In the authors' workflow: Per a later analysis, the number of unique TCR beta chains was about 78 million, of which around 9.9 million were shared. Measured with immunoSEQ multiplex PCR; TCRdb has only the in-frame clones, and not every one. V, J and clone size are taken as reported in that table, and D and trimming were inferred from the DNA itself. The sample consists of about 86,000 clones, approximately 74% of them appearing once. What was sequenced was PBMCs. This TCR came from a woman aged 45-60 years in good health and CMV-seropositive.

This chain's CDR3 is CASSQAPSGMGNTEAFF. The CDR3 DNA is TGCGCCAGCAGCCAAGCTCCTTCGGGGATGGGGAACACTGAAGCTTTCTTT. The chain combines TRBV4-1 with TRBJ1-1; no reliable D call. The germline V gene encodes CDR1 MGHRA and CDR2 YSYEKL. Trimming stripped 1 base from V and 1 base from J, with 16 bases between. This CDR3 spans 17 amino acids.